The 5 T cell receptor beta chains below all came from one sample that was sequenced in a study of Ad26.COV2.S vaccination and SARS-CoV-2 variants. Libraries were prepared by immunoSEQ multiplex PCR; TCRdb keeps only in-frame clonotypes and omits some of them. The top ten clones hold 7% to 9.5% of a sample with roughly 410,000 clones, about four fifths of them seen once. Specified treatment: 19 received Ad26.COV2.S at low or high dose, single or two shots; 5 received placebo; per-sample allocation not given. Day 63 after the first vaccine or placebo injection was the time point for sampling. The sequenced sample was peripheral blood, obtained in a trial of Ad26.COV2.S vaccine versus placebo. Every receptor here comes from a person between 18 and 59 years old who received the Ad26.COV2.S COVID-19 vaccine or a placebo.

V is TRBV5-4 and J is TRBJ1-2, with 7 bases lining up with TRBD1. V shed 4 bases and J 5 bases; nucleotides not matched to a gene: 5. Germline CDR1 is SGHNT and CDR2 is YYREEE (reference sequence). The CDR3 has 13 residues. The CDR3 DNA reads as TGTGCCAGCAGCAAGGGACAGCCGTATGGCTACACCTTC. It is translated as CASSKGQPYGYTF.

This rearrangement joins TRBV4-1 to TRBJ2-1; D is unclear. Germline values: CDR1 MGHRA, CDR2 YSYEKL. The V and J ends lost 0 bases and 0 bases respectively, with 9 bases between them. The CDR3 has 16 residues. CDR3 coding DNA: TGCGCCAGCAGCCAAGATTTTCGCGGCTCCTACAATGAGCAGTTCTTC. As protein: CASSQDFRGSYNEQFF.

The sample holds a few counts of this clone. The CDR3 region is CASSFTAGTTEAFF. CDR3 bases: TGTGCCAGCAGTTTCACAGCGGGGACCACTGAAGCTTTCTTT. This chain uses TRBV2 with TRBJ1-1, with D possibly being TRBD1 (5 bases). Trimming took 5 bases from V and 4 from J, leaving 14 bases between them. The CDR3 has 14 amino acids. Germline V gene data show CDR1 as SNHLY and CDR2 as FYNNEI.

The rearrangement joins TRBV7-2 to TRBJ1-6, with TRBD1 matching over 8 bases. Germline CDR1 and CDR2: SGHTA and FQGNSA. J lost 3 bases, V lost 5 bases, and 6 bases had no gene match. The CDR3 sequence is 16 residues long. DNA for the CDR3: TGTGCCAGCAGCCCTCGACAGGGGAGCTATAATTCACCCCTCCACTTT. Translation: CASSPRQGSYNSPLHF.

V gene TRBV20-1 combines with J gene TRBJ1-2; no clear D. The CDR3 is 11 residues long. Germline V CDR1 and CDR2: DFQATT, SNEGSKA (reference sequence). The germline V and J ends were trimmed by 0 bases and 9 bases, with 8 bases remaining between them. CDR3 coding DNA: TGCAGTGCTAGAGACGCCTTTAGCTACACCTTC. Protein: CSARDAFSYTF.